A selection of T cell receptor beta chains follows, all from one sample in a study of beta chain features in type 1 diabetes. Assay: immunoSEQ multiplex PCR; the TCRdb copy retains only in-frame clones and omits some. Here the sample spans some 400,000 clones, roughly 15% being singletons. Sequencing was done on a sample of naive CD4+ T cells from blood. These receptor sequences come from a woman between 18 and 30 years old in good health. Each CDR3 is given without its conserved first and last residue.

TRBV5-1	11	TRBJ2-1	ASSLEGGGEQF
TRBV29-1	13	TRBJ2-7	SVEGSSGRIYEQY
TRBV29-1	10	TRBJ1-1	SVEGGGIEAF
TRBV29-1	11	TRBJ2-3	SVPGLVTDTQY
TRBV9	15	TRBJ2-5	ASSVLSGTSGQETQY
TRBV29-1	11	TRBJ2-7	SVEMGQAYEQY
TRBV11-2	13	TRBJ2-1	ASSLGTVPYNEQF
TRBV11-2	16	TRBJ2-7	ASSLVREVAGGFYEQY
TRBV11-1	16	TRBJ2-7	ASSLEDSGSDGAYEQY
TRBV6-5	12	TRBJ2-3	ASSYRASTDTQY
TRBV11-2	13	TRBJ2-7	ASSGFRGKWVEQY
TRBV11-2	12	TRBJ1-1	ASSSPGQGGGAF
TRBV4-2	14	TRBJ1-4	ASSQESQWGHEKLF
TRBV4-3	11	TRBJ2-4	ASSQDLNHLQY
TRBV7-9	11	TRBJ2-5	ASSDRGHETQY
TRBV7-2	11	TRBJ1-2	ASSPRGGDGYT
TRBV28	14	TRBJ2-7	ASSLPPWTGYYEQY
TRBV30	10	TRBJ2-3	AWNGGTDTQY
TRBV5-1	12	TRBJ1-3	ASSARGAGNTIY
TRBV25-1	11	TRBJ2-3	ASRAEPTDTQY
TRBV18	15	TRBJ2-1	ASSPPGTSGNFYEQF
TRBV30	11	TRBJ2-3	AWTSGNTDTQY
TRBV30	13	TRBJ1-2	AWIGTGVGRRGYT
TRBV29-1	13	TRBJ2-7	SVEGGSGGSYEQY
TRBV7-6	10	TRBJ1-3	ASSRSGNTIY
TRBV7-9	12	TRBJ2-1	ASSLASTTDEQF
TRBV27	15	TRBJ2-1	ASSLEGPTSSYNEQF
TRBV5-1	12	TRBJ2-1	ASSRTGDNNEQF
TRBV23-1	13	TRBJ1-4	ASSQPQGAKEKLF
TRBV11-2	11	TRBJ2-3	ASSRDRDDTQY
TRBV13	16	TRBJ2-3	ASSSSGLATTRADTQY
TRBV30	9	TRBJ1-2	AWKSGILGT
TRBV6-5	12	TRBJ1-5	ASSYSGANQPQH
TRBV30	13	TRBJ1-2	AWSGGGARVYGYT
TRBV29-1	10	TRBJ1-2	SVVQGNYGYT
TRBV25-1	13	TRBJ1-4	ASSPDRGKNEKLF
TRBV14	14	TRBJ2-3	ASSRLSSGRRDTQY
TRBV2	13	TRBJ2-7	ASSEASGSSYEQY
TRBV4-2	13	TRBJ1-2	ASSQPGGSSYGYT
TRBV28	14	TRBJ2-5	ASSSSGSGRAGTQY
TRBV29-1	11	TRBJ2-1	SGYRGLLSEQF
TRBV28	13	TRBJ2-1	ASSPERGSYNEQF
TRBV2	14	TRBJ1-1	ASSETGTGKAAEAF
TRBV18	14	TRBJ2-1	ASSPGTSGSYNEQF
TRBV28	13	TRBJ2-7	ASSFRRDTSDEQY
TRBV18	14	TRBJ1-2	ASSPTSGTGNYGYT
TRBV7-3	11	TRBJ2-1	ASSLMGTGSQF
TRBV4-2	11	TRBJ1-5	ASSRGVGQPQH
TRBV7-9	13	TRBJ2-7	ASSLTGWASYEQY
TRBV30	10	TRBJ1-1	AWSPDRGEAF
TRBV4-3	17	TRBJ2-1	ASSQDQAGLAGTSNEQF
TRBV29-1	13	TRBJ2-1	SVVMGPISYNEQF
TRBV13	12	TRBJ2-7	ASSTRDRGLEQY
TRBV7-8	12	TRBJ1-1	ASSLRGENTEAF
TRBV5-4	11	TRBJ2-7	ASSFGLGGEQY
TRBV7-2	13	TRBJ2-1	ASSFGGYSKHEQF
TRBV30	11	TRBJ1-2	AWTTVADYGYT